Listed here are 32 T cell receptor beta chains from one sample, sequenced in a study of patients and donors after allogeneic stem cell transplantation. TCRdb analysed the RT-PCR reads with MiXCR anew, one entry per CDR3 protein. This sample has 800,000 to 1,000,000 distinct CDR3 sequences, with about a sixth found just once. Sequencing input: blood, either unsorted or a sorted T cell fraction (not recorded which). Receptors originate from a human donor who was either an allogeneic HSCT recipient or a stem cell or donor lymphocyte infusion donor (not recorded which). It is not recorded whose cells these are; they may come from a transplant donor.

The V call is TRBV9, the J call TRBJ2-7; D unclear. Trimming cost V 0 bases and J 6 bases, with 7 bases left between them. The V gene's germline CDR1 is SGDLS and CDR2 YYNGEE. The CDR3 is 12 amino acids. CDR3 nucleotide sequence: TGTGCCAGCAGCGTAGATGGGATCGAGCAGTACTTC. It codes for CASSVDGIEQYF.

The sample holds many counts of this clonotype. The rearrangement uses TRBV20-1 and TRBJ2-1; weak D call: TRBD2 (6 bases). V lost 3 bases and J 6 bases, leaving 12 bases between the germline ends. Germline loops: CDR1 DFQATT, CDR2 SNEGSKA (reference sequence). This CDR3 has 13 amino acids. CDR3 sequence (DNA): TGCAGTGCTAGTTCGGGAGTTGGCAATGAGCAGTTCTTC. Translation gives CSASSGVGNEQFF.

J is TRBJ2-1 and V is TRBV6-5; 10 nucleotides line up with TRBD1. With 2 bases clipped from V and 6 bases from J, the junction kept 4 bases outside the gene matches. Germline lookup yields CDR1 MNHEY and CDR2 SVGAGI. This CDR3 has 15 residues. The CDR3 here is CASSYRRTGGNEQFF. The CDR3 DNA sequence: TGTGCCAGCAGTTACCGCCGGACAGGGGGCAATGAGCAGTTCTTC.

The table lists this clonotype with a few counts. The chain combines TRBV7-9 with TRBJ2-7, with D tentatively TRBD1 (5 bases). The ends were cut back, 1 base at V and 0 bases at J, with 13 bases in the middle. The CDR3 loop spans 16 amino acids. Germline assignment: CDR1 SEHNR and CDR2 FQNEAQ (reference sequence). The CDR3 DNA reads TGTGCCAGCAGCTTAGTCAGGCCAGGGCGCTCCTACGAGCAGTACTTC. Amino acids: CASSLVRPGRSYEQYF. The complete variable domain, with remaining parts taken from reference TRBV7-9 and TRBJ2-7, reads DTGVSQNPRHKITKRGQNVTFRCDPISEHNRLYWYRQTLGQGPEFLTYFQNEAQLEKSRLLSDRFSAERPKGSFSTLEIQRTEQGDSAMYLCASSLVRPGRSYEQYFGPGTRLTVT.

This chain connects TRBV24-1 to TRBJ2-2, with D uncertain. This CDR3 spans 16 amino acids. V was trimmed by 3 bases and J by 0 bases, leaving 10 bases between them. The germline CDR1 and CDR2 sequences are KGHDR and SFDVKD. The CDR3 nucleotides read TGTGCCACCAGTGATCCCGACGGTTCGAACACCGGGGAGCTGTTTTTT. It specifies CATSDPDGSNTGELFF.

The chain joins TRBV5-1 to TRBJ2-1; no reliable D call. Germline CDR1 reads SGHRS; CDR2 reads YFSETQ. V lost 4 bases, J lost 7 bases, and 12 bases lay in between. This CDR3 has 13 amino acids. The CDR3 reads CASSGRLENEQFF. CDR3 sequence (DNA): TGCGCCAGCAGCGGTAGGTTGGAAAATGAGCAGTTCTTC.

CDR3 DNA sequence: TGTGCCACCAGCAGAGTGGGGCGAGGGGGCGCAGGCGAAAAACTGTTTTTT. As protein: CATSRVGRGGAGEKLFF. The J gene is TRBJ1-4, the V gene TRBV15; TRBD1 matches at 7 bases. This CDR3 comprises 17 residues. The V and J ends lost 1 base and 8 bases, in that order; junction bases with no gene match: 13. The V gene's germline CDR1 is LNHNV and CDR2 YYDKDF (reference sequence).

The V and J genes are TRBV20-1 and TRBJ2-1, with 11 bases matching TRBD2. This CDR3 region has 16 residues. V shed 5 bases and J 6 bases; nucleotides not matched to a gene: 12. CDR1 is DFQATT, CDR2 SNEGSKA, per germline (reference sequence). DNA for the CDR3: TGCAGTGCTCCGACTCAGGGGACTAGCGGTTTCAATGAGCAGTTCTTC. It translates to CSAPTQGTSGFNEQFF.

This clonotype appeared a few times. CDR3: CATSGGQGATSKEQFF. CDR3 DNA sequence: TGTGCCACCAGTGGCGGACAGGGGGCTACCTCCAAAGAGCAGTTCTTC. The chain carries TRBV24-1 and TRBJ2-1; TRBD1 agrees at 11 bases. Germline CDR1 KGHDR, CDR2 SFDVKD. The CDR3 consists of 16 residues. The trim removed 5 bases at V and 10 bases at J, leaving 12 bases unmatched.

V and J are TRBV12-3 or TRBV12-4 and TRBJ2-6; TRBD2 aligns across 8 bases. V dropped 3 bases and J dropped 3; count of bases not matched to a gene: 7. The length of the CDR3 is 17 residues. The CDR3 region is CASSFGTRERGANVLTF. Written as DNA, the CDR3 is TGTGCCAGCAGTTTCGGGACTAGGGAGCGTGGGGCCAACGTCCTGACTTTC.

The J gene is TRBJ2-7, the V gene TRBV2; weak D call: TRBD1 (5 bases). This CDR3 spans 14 amino acids. CDR1 is SNHLY, CDR2 FYNNEI, per germline. V was trimmed by 6 bases and J by 2 bases, leaving 14 bases between them. In nucleotides, the CDR3 is TGTGCCAGCAGGGCAGGGCCGTTGACCTACGAGCAGTACTTC. Amino acid sequence: CASRAGPLTYEQYF. Looking up the rest from reference TRBV2 and TRBJ2-7 gives the full variable domain: EPEVTQTPSHQVTQMGQEVILRCVPISNHLYFYWYRQILGQKVEFLVSFYNNEISEKSEIFDDQFSVERPDGSNFTLKIRSTKLEDSAMYFCASRAGPLTYEQYFGPGTRLTVT.

A few counts support this clonotype. V gene TRBV6-1 combines with J gene TRBJ2-1; D perhaps matches TRBD1 (5 bases). The CDR3 totals 15 residues. V was cut by 6 bases and J by 5 bases, with 17 bases left in between. CDR1 and CDR2 (germline): MNHNS, SASEGT. DNA of the CDR3: TGTGCCAGCAGGTTGACAAGGGGTACCCACAATGAGCAGTTCTTC. This gives the protein CASRLTRGTHNEQFF.

This clonotype was picked up a small number of times. The CDR3 sequence is CASSLGQLLNLYF. The CDR3 DNA sequence: TGCGCCAGCAGCCTAGGACAGTTGCTGAACTTGTACTTC. This chain joins TRBV5-1 and TRBJ2-5; D perhaps matches TRBD1 (6 bases). V was pared by 4 bases and J by 13 bases, with 20 bases between. Germline CDR1 reads SGHRS; CDR2 reads YFSETQ. This CDR3 comprises 13 residues.

This clonotype has just a few counts. The gene calls are TRBV11-3 and TRBJ2-1; no clear D. CDR3 length: 17 residues. V lost 4 bases, J lost 4 bases, and 20 bases lay in between. CDR1 and CDR2 from the germline V gene are SGHNT and YENEEA. The CDR3 sequence is CASSYRVRSQYYNEQFF. Here the CDR3 DNA reads TGTGCCAGCAGCTACCGAGTCCGCTCTCAATATTACAATGAGCAGTTCTTC. The complete variable domain, with remaining parts taken from reference TRBV11-3 and TRBJ2-1, reads EAGVVQSPRYKIIEKKQPVAFWCNPISGHNTLYWYLQNLGQGPELLIRYENEEAVDDSQLPKDRFSAERLKGVDSTLKIQPAELGDSAVYLCASSYRVRSQYYNEQFFGPGTRLTVL.

This rearrangement joins TRBV10-2 to TRBJ2-7, with D unclear. This CDR3 is built from 14 residues. The V end was cut by 2 bases, the J end by 6 bases, with 14 bases between. The germline CDR1 and CDR2 sequences are WSHSY and SAAADI. The DNA of the CDR3 is TGCGCCAGCAGTGAGGTGTCCGACCGAGGCGAGCAGTACTTC. Its translation is CASSEVSDRGEQYF.

The gene calls are TRBV4-2 and TRBJ2-5; TRBD1 matches 7 bases. The CDR3 loop spans 18 amino acids. Germline lookup yields CDR1 LGHNA and CDR2 YNFKEQ. With 2 bases clipped from V and 5 bases from J, the junction kept 17 bases outside the gene matches. CDR3 loop: CASSQPAIIDRVLETQYF. The DNA of the CDR3 is TGTGCCAGCAGCCAACCCGCGATAATTGACAGGGTGTTGGAGACCCAGTACTTC.

This clonotype appeared many times. V is TRBV12-3 or TRBV12-4 and J is TRBJ1-1, with TRBD1 identical over 8 bases. This CDR3 contains 15 residues. V trimming: 0 bases; J trimming: 7 bases; junction bases outside the gene matches: 7. DNA for the CDR3: TGTGCCAGCAGTTTAGCGACAGGGGCTGCGGGTGAAGCTTTCTTT. Translation gives CASSLATGAAGEAFF.

In its sample, this clonotype was seen a few times. The chain has TRBV7-8 and TRBJ1-1, with D perhaps TRBD1 (6 bases). The CDR3 is 16 amino acids. Germline CDR1 SGHVS, CDR2 FQNEAQ. The ends were cut back, 4 bases at V and 0 bases at J, with 15 bases in the middle. This CDR3 is CASSSWGQKMNTEAFF. The DNA of the CDR3 is TGTGCCAGCAGCTCCTGGGGGCAGAAGATGAACACTGAAGCTTTCTTT.

This clonotype was seen ten or more times. This sequence joins TRBV24-1 and TRBJ2-3; 8 nucleotides align to TRBD1. Germline V gene sequence: CDR1 KGHDR, CDR2 SFDVKD. Trimming at V came to 5 bases and at J to 3 bases, leaving 6 bases not matched to a gene. The CDR3 runs to 15 residues. CDR3 region: CATSGRTGRTDTQYF. CDR3 nucleotide sequence: TGTGCCACCAGTGGCCGGACAGGGCGGACAGATACGCAGTATTTT.

The genes are TRBV2 and TRBJ1-5, with TRBD1 matching 8 bases. Per the germline V gene, CDR1 is SNHLY and CDR2 is FYNNEI. With 3 bases clipped from V and 6 bases from J, the junction kept 7 bases outside the gene matches. CDR3 length: 15 amino acids. CDR3 region: CASSERDRGRQPQHF. DNA of the CDR3: TGTGCCAGCAGTGAGAGAGACAGGGGACGTCAGCCCCAGCATTTT.

J is TRBJ2-7 and V is TRBV5-1; the match to TRBD1 covers 8 bases. The CDR3 is 16 amino acids. Germline values: CDR1 SGHRS, CDR2 YFSETQ. Trimming took 4 bases from V and 0 from J; bases not matched to a gene: 9. The CDR3 nucleotides are TGCGCCAGCAGCGAACAGACAGGGGCCTTCTCCTACGAGCAGTACTTC. Residues: CASSEQTGAFSYEQYF.

There are a few counts of this clonotype. This chain joins TRBV4-2 and TRBJ1-6; unclear D gene. V lost 3 bases and J 8 bases, leaving 11 bases between the germline ends. CDR3 length equals 14 residues. Germline lookup yields CDR1 LGHNA and CDR2 YNFKEQ. CDR3 sequence reads: CASSQSTSDSPLHF. CDR3 in DNA: TGTGCCAGCAGCCAGTCGACCTCGGATTCACCCCTCCACTTT.

The sample holds many counts of this clonotype. The V gene is TRBV20-1, the J gene TRBJ2-7, with a tentative D call TRBD2 (5 bases). In germline, CDR1 is DFQATT, CDR2 SNEGSKA (reference sequence). This CDR3 comprises 10 residues. The ends were cut back, 5 bases at V and 6 bases at J, with 8 bases in the middle. CDR3 in DNA: TGCAGTGCTGGCGAGGGCGAGCAGTACTTC. Translating gives CSAGEGEQYF.

This chain connects TRBV4-3 to TRBJ1-2; D is possibly TRBD1 (5 bases). Trimming stripped 0 bases from V and 8 bases from J, with 25 bases between. Looked up from germline, CDR1 is LGHNA and CDR2 is YSLEER. The CDR3 totals 18 residues. CDR3 sequence reads: CASSQEWSGAGTGQGYTF. DNA of the CDR3: TGCGCCAGCAGCCAAGAATGGAGTGGTGCCGGGACCGGGCAAGGCTACACCTTC.

This chain joins TRBV2 and TRBJ1-2, with 7 nucleotides matching TRBD1. This CDR3 is built from 13 residues. Germline V CDR1 and CDR2: SNHLY, FYNNEI. The trim removed 6 bases at V and 1 base at J, leaving 2 bases unmatched. CDR3 nucleotide sequence: TGTGCCAGCAGGGGGGACAGTAACTATGGCTACACCTTC. The encoded protein is CASRGDSNYGYTF.

This clonotype was seen only a few times. V is TRBV6-5 and J is TRBJ1-1, with no clear D. The V end lost 2 bases, the J end lost 6 bases, and 16 bases lay between the germline ends. Germline V gives CDR1 MNHEY, CDR2 SVGAGI. This CDR3 spans 15 amino acids. Here the CDR3 DNA reads TGTGCCAGCAGTTACAGTACGGCCAGGATCGCTGAAGCTTTCTTT. Residues: CASSYSTARIAEAFF.

This clonotype has only a few counts. This chain uses TRBV5-6 with TRBJ2-5, with TRBD1 identical over 12 bases. With 4 bases clipped from V and 4 bases from J, the junction kept 5 bases outside the gene matches. Germline V gene lookup returns CDR1 SGHDT and CDR2 YYEEEE. The CDR3 is made up of 15 amino acids. CDR3 nucleotide sequence: TGTGCCAGCAGCATCGGGACAGGGGGCCGAGAGACCCAGTACTTC. Translating it yields CASSIGTGGRETQYF. The full variable domain, rest sourced from reference TRBV5-6 and TRBJ2-5, is DAGVTQSPTHLIKTRGQQVTLRCSPKSGHDTVSWYQQALGQGPQFIFQYYEEEERQRGNFPDRFSGHQFPNYSSELNVNALLLGDSALYLCASSIGTGGRETQYFGPGTRLLVL.

This clonotype was counted at least ten times. The chain uses TRBV12-3 or TRBV12-4 and TRBJ1-2; 7 bases match TRBD1. The CDR3 contains 13 residues. V trimming: 7 bases; J trimming: 6 bases; junction bases outside the gene matches: 8. CDR3 sequence: CASNLQGRNGYTF. In DNA, the CDR3 is TGTGCCAGCAACTTACAGGGGCGGAATGGCTACACCTTC.

This clonotype was observed a few times. J is TRBJ1-4 and V is TRBV27; D may be TRBD1 (6 bases). Per germline, CDR1 MNHEY and CDR2 SMNVEV (reference sequence). V gave up 1 base and J gave up 8 bases, with 20 bases separating them. The CDR3 has 17 amino acids. Here the CDR3 DNA reads TGTGCCAGCAGTTTATTAGGTGTTGGTCTCCAGGGGGAAAAACTGTTTTTT. Protein: CASSLLGVGLQGEKLFF. The variable domain in full, with the rest retrieved from reference TRBV27 and TRBJ1-4, is EAQVTQNPRYLITVTGKKLTVTCSQNMNHEYMSWYRQDPGLGLRQIYYSMNVEVTDKGDVPEGYKVSRKEKRNFPLILESPSPNQTSLYFCASSLLGVGLQGEKLFFGSGTQLSVL.

This clonotype was recorded a few times. The gene calls are TRBV20-1 and TRBJ1-6; D not certain. This CDR3 has 15 amino acids. Germline CDR1 reads DFQATT; CDR2 reads SNEGSKA (reference sequence). V gave up 3 bases and J gave up 7 bases, with 16 bases separating them. This CDR3 reads CSASASGGPNSPLHF. The CDR3 nucleotides are TGCAGTGCTAGCGCAAGCGGAGGGCCCAATTCACCCCTCCACTTT.

V usage is TRBV7-6 and J usage is TRBJ2-3; a weak D match, TRBD2 (6 bases). Trimming took 5 bases from V and 4 from J, leaving 13 bases between them. This CDR3 is 14 amino acids long. Germline V gene lookup returns CDR1 SGHVS and CDR2 FNYEAQ. The CDR3 sequence is CASSMPGTSDTQYF. DNA for the CDR3: TGTGCCAGCAGCATGCCCGGGACTTCAGATACGCAGTATTTT. Full variable domain (outside the CDR3, taken from reference TRBV7-6 and TRBJ2-3): GAGVSQSPRYKVTKRGQDVALRCDPISGHVSLYWYRQALGQGPEFLTYFNYEAQQDKSGLPNDRFSAERPEGSISTLTIQRTEQRDSAMYRCASSMPGTSDTQYFGPGTRLTVL.

The chain combines TRBV11-2 with TRBJ1-6; D not resolved. Deletions cut 1 base from V and 7 bases from J, with 11 bases between. This CDR3 is built from 15 residues. CDR1 SGHAT and CDR2 FQNNGV come from the germline V gene. The CDR3 reads CASSLAAGRNSPLHF. The CDR3 DNA follows: TGTGCCAGCAGCTTAGCGGCAGGACGGAATTCACCCCTCCACTTT.